This T cell receptor beta chain is drawn from a study of blood T cell repertoires in COVID-19. Study-level information: Spain, Italy and the United States supplied samples that represented acute and convalescent COVID-19. PBMCs, B-cell-depleted T cells, or T cells provided the cDNA or gDNA that made up the material.

Data came from immunoSEQ multiplex PCR; TCRdb stores just in-frame clones and leaves some out. The data hold roughly 67,000 clones, with 76% observed a single time. The CDR3 has 16 residues. V shed 7 bases and J shed 6 bases, with 22 bases lying between them. Germline V gives CDR1 SGHDN, CDR2 FVKESK. The receptor was derived from a woman between 45 and 65 years old with active or convalescent COVID-19. Source material: peripheral blood. J is TRBJ2-1 and V is TRBV14; the D gene is possibly TRBD2 (6 bases). CDR3 in amino acids: CASTPMGREFFNEQFF. The CDR3 DNA is TGTGCCAGCACCCCCATGGGTCGGGAGTTTTTCAATGAGCAGTTCTTC. The full variable domain, rest sourced from reference TRBV14 and TRBJ2-1, is EAGVTQFPSHSVIEKGQTVTLRCDPISGHDNLYWYRRVMGKEIKFLLHFVKESKQDESGMPNNRFLAERTGGTYSTLKVQPAELEDSGVYFCASTPMGREFFNEQFFGPGTRLTVL.